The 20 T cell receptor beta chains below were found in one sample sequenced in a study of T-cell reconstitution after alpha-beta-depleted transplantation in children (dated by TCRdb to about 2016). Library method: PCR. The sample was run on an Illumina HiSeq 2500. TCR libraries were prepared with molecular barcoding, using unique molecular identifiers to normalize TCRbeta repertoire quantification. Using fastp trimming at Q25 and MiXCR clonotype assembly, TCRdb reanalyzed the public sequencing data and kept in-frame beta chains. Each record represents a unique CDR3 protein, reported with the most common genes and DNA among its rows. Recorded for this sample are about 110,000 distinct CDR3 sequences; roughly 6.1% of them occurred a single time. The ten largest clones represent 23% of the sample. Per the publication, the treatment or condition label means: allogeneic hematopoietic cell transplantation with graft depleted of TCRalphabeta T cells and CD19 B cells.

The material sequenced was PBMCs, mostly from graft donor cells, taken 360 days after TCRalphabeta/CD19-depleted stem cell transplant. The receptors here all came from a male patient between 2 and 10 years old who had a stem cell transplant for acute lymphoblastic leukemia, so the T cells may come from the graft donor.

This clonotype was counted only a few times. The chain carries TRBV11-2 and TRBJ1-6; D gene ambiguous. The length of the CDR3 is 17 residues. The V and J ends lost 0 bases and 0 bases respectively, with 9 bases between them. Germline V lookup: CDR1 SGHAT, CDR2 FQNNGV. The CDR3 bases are TGTGCCAGCAGCTTAGAGGAGGGCAGCTCCTATAATTCACCCCTCCACTTT. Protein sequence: CASSLEEGSSYNSPLHF.

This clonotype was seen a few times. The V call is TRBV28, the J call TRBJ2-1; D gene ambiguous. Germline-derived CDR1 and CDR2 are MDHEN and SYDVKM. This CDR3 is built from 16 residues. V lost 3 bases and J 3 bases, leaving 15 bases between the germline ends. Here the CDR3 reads CASSFLFQLIYNEQFF. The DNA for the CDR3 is TGTGCCAGCAGTTTCCTCTTCCAACTAATCTACAATGAGCAGTTCTTC. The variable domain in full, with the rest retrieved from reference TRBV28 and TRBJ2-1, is DVKVTQSSRYLVKRTGEKVFLECVQDMDHENMFWYRQDPGLGLRLIYFSYDVKMKEKGDIPEGYSVSREKKERFSLILESASTNQTSMYLCASSFLFQLIYNEQFFGPGTRLTVL.

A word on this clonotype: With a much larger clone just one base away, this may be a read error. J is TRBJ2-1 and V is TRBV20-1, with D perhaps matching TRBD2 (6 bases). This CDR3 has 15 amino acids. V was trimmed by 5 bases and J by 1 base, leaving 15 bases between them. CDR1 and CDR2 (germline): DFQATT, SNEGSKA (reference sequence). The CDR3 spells CSAGAWDLSYNEQFF. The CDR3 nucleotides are TGCAGTGCTGGAGCCTGGGACTTATCCTACAATGAGCAGTTCTTC.

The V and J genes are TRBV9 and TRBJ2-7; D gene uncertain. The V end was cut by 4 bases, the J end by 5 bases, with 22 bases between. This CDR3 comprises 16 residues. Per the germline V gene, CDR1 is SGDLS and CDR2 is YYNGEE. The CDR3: CASSSQLGPRRHEQYF. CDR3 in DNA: TGTGCCAGCAGCTCCCAGCTAGGCCCCCGGAGACACGAGCAGTACTTC.

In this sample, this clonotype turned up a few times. This chain's CDR3 is CASSVGHKETQYF. The DNA for the CDR3 is TGTGCCAGCAGCGTAGGTCACAAAGAGACCCAGTACTTC. The V and J genes are TRBV9 and TRBJ2-5; D is uncertain. Trimming cost V 0 bases and J 3 bases, with 6 bases left between them. The CDR3 consists of 13 residues. Germline V gives CDR1 SGDLS, CDR2 YYNGEE.

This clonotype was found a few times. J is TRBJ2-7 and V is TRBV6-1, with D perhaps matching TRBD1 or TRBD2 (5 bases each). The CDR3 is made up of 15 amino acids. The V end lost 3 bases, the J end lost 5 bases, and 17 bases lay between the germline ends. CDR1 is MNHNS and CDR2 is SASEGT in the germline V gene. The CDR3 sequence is CASSDPGRPLNEQYF. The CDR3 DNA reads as TGTGCCAGCAGTGATCCGGGACGGCCCTTGAACGAGCAGTACTTC.

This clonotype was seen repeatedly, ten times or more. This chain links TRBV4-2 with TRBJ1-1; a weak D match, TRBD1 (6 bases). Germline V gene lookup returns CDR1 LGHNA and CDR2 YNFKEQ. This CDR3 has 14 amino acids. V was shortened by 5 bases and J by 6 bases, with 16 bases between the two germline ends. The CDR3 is CASSGTGPTAEAFF. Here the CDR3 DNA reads TGTGCCAGCAGCGGTACAGGGCCCACAGCTGAAGCTTTCTTT.

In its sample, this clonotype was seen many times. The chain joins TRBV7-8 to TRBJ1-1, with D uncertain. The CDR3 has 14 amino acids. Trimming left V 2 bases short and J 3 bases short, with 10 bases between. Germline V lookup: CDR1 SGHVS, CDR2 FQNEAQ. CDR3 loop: CASSLREMDTEAFF. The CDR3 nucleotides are TGTGCCAGCAGCTTAAGGGAAATGGACACTGAAGCTTTCTTT.

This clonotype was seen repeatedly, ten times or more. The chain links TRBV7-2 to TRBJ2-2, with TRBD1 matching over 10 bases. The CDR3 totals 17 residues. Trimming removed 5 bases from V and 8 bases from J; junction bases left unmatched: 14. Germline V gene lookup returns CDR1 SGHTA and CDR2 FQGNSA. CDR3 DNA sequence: TGTGCCAGCAGCGCGTGGACAGGGGGAAGGCTTTGGGGGGAGCTGTTTTTT. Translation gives CASSAWTGGRLWGELFF.

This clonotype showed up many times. CDR3 in DNA: TGTGCCAGCAGTCCATACAGGGGAGGAGAGACCCAGTACTTC. Its protein product is CASSPYRGGETQYF. V gene TRBV12-3 or TRBV12-4 combines with J gene TRBJ2-5; a possible D gene is TRBD1 (7 bases). CDR3 length equals 14 residues. V was shortened by 5 bases and J by 4 bases, with 14 bases between the two germline ends.

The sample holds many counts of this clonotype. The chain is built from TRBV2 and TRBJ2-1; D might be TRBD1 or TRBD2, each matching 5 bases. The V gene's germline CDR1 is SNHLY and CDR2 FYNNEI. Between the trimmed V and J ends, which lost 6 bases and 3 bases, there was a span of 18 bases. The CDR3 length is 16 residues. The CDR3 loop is CASSPGPPPYYNEQFF. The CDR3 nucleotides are TGTGCCAGCAGCCCGGGGCCGCCGCCGTACTACAATGAGCAGTTCTTC.

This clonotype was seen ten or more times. Written as DNA, the CDR3 is TGTGCCAGCAGCCAAGAGGCTAGCGGGGGGTACACAGATACGCAGTATTTT. Residues: CASSQEASGGYTDTQYF. The chain links TRBV4-2 to TRBJ2-3; 11 bases fit TRBD2. The germline V gene encodes CDR1 LGHNA and CDR2 YNFKEQ. This CDR3 is 17 amino acids long. V lost 0 bases, J lost 2 bases, and 4 bases stayed unmatched.

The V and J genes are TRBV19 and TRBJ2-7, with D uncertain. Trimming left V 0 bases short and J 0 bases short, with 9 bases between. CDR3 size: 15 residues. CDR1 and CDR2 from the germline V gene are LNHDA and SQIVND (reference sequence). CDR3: CASSIDWTSSYEQYF. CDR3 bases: TGTGCCAGTAGTATAGATTGGACGAGCTCCTACGAGCAGTACTTC.

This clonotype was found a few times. The CDR3 nucleotides read TGTGCCAGCAGGAACTTCAGTCCCCAAGAGACCCAGTACTTC. Protein: CASRNFSPQETQYF. The V gene is TRBV7-2, the J gene TRBJ2-5; D is unresolved. CDR3 length: 14 residues. V gave up 6 bases and J gave up 1 base, with 12 bases separating them. Germline CDR1 and CDR2: SGHTA and FQGNSA.

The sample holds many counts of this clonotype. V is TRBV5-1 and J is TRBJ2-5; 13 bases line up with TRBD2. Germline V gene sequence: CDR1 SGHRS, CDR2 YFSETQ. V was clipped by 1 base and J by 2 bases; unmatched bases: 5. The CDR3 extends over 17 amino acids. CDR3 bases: TGCGCCAGCAGCTTGAAGGGACTAGCGGGGACACAAGAGACCCAGTACTTC. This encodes CASSLKGLAGTQETQYF. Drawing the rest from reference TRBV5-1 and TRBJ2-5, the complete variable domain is KAGVTQTPRYLIKTRGQQVTLSCSPISGHRSVSWYQQTPGQGLQFLFEYFSETQRNKGNFPGRFSGRQFSNSRSEMNVSTLELGDSALYLCASSLKGLAGTQETQYFGPGTRLLVL.

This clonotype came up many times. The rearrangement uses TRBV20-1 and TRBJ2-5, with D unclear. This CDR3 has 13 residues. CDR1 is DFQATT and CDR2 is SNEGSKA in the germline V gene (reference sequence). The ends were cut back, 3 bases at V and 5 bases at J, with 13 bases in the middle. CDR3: CSARDLGLETQYF. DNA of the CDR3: TGCAGTGCTAGGGATCTCGGGCTGGAGACCCAGTACTTC.

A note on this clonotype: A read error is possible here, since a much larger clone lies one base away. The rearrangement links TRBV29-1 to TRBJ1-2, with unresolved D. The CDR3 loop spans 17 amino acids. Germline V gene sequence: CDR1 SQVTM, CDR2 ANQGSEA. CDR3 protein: CSVDNSRSGLSNYGYAF. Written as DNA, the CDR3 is TGCAGCGTTGATAATTCGAGGTCCGGACTTTCTAACTATGGCTACGCCTTC.

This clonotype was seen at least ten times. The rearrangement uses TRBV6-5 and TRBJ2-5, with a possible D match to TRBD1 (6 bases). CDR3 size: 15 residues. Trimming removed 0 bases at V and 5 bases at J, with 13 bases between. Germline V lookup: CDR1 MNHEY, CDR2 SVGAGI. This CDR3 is CASSYSGDTMETQYF. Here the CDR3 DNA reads TGTGCCAGCAGTTACTCGGGGGACACAATGGAGACCCAGTACTTC.

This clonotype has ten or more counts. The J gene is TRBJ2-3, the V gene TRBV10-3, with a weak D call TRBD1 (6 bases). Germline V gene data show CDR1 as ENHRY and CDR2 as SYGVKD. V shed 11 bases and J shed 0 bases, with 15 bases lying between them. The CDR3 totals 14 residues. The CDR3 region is CAGSGGRSTDTQYF. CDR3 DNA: TGTGCCGGGAGTGGGGGCCGGAGCACAGATACGCAGTATTTT.

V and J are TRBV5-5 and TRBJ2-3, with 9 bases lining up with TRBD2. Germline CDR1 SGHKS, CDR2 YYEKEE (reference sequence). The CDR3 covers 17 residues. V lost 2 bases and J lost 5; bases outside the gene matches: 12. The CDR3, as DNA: TGTGCCAGCAGCTTAACCCATGGGCGGGGGGGAATAGATACGCAGTATTTT. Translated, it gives CASSLTHGRGGIDTQYF.